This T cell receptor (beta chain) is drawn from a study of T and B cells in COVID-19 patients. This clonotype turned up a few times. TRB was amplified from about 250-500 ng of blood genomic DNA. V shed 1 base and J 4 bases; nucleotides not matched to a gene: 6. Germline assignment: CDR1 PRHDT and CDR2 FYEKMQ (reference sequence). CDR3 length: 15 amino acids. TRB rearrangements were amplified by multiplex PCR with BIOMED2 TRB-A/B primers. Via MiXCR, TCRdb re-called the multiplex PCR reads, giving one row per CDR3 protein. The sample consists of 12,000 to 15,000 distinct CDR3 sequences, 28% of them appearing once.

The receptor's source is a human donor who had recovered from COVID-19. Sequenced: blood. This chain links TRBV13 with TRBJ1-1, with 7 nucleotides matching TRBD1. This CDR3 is CASSLAEGAGTEAFF. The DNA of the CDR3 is TGTGCCAGCAGCTTAGCAGAGGGGGCGGGCACTGAAGCTTTCTTT.